This T cell receptor beta chain was sequenced in a study of human T cells and chemical hapten exposure (dated by TCRdb to the early 2020s). The study in broad terms: For sensitization, 2% DPC in acetone was applied to a roughly 2 cm by roughly 2 cm area of upper inner arm skin. Patch testing was performed on the upper back with Finn chambers containing 0.01% DPC, and the patch tests were scored after 6 days according to International Contact Dermatitis Research Group standards. Blood samples were taken from patients before sensitization (week 0) and at 2, 6 and about 24 weeks after DPC sensitization. Peripheral blood TCR repertoire changes were tracked in vivo in alopecia patients during primary and secondary sensitization to the hapten diphenylcyclopropenone (DPC). The patient cohort, mostly female, included alopecia areata with under or over 50% scalp involvement, alopecia totalis and alopecia universalis. Roughly 30 alopecia patients gave blood for TCR sequencing at one to four time points (pre-sensitization, 2, 6 and 24 weeks). Patients additionally received weekly therapeutic DPC doses to the scalp throughout the roughly 25-week study period. Libraries were combined into a pool for sequencing, and differences in TCR yield between samples came mainly from small differences in library volumes within the pool. General findings and caveats noted by the study authors: The number of PT1 expanded TCRs positively correlated with patch test score, significant at thresholds 8, 16 and 32 but not 4. After repeated subsampling, the strength of the expansion versus patch-test correlation and the threshold at which it became significant changed. Significantly more large CDR3 similarity clusters were formed by expanded TCRs than by pre-sensitization or healthy control sets, consistent with antigen-driven responses. All patients had alopecia, a presumed autoimmune disease, so their immune response might differ from that of healthy individuals. The number of TCRs above 1 in 1000 frequency did not change with DPC sensitization; there was no evidence of global repertoire structure alterations.

The CDR3 runs 14 residues from the cysteine to the phenylalanine. Of all the DNA, just the CDR3 is kept, 42 bases in frame from base 1. Sequences MNHNY (CDR1) and SVGAGI (CDR2) are obtained from the germline V gene (reference sequence). V drops 0 bases and J drops 5 bases, leaving 10 bases in between. This clonotype was recorded at least ten times. There is no known antigen for this receptor. There are no base qualities to consult, and no much larger clone falls within one base. Reading the label with the study, this specimen's time point is: patch test 2, 6 weeks after DPC sensitization. The sample's treatment or condition label is to be understood as: therapeutic diphenylcyclopropenone sensitization with weekly scalp DPC. At every patch-test visit, the blood draw took place before the patch test was put on. Patients were considered eligible if aged 18 to 70, diagnosed with alopecia and deemed suitable for DPC therapy, and patients were excluded if pregnant. Unfractionated whole blood was collected in Tempus Blood RNA tubes, and total RNA was extracted from that blood.

Library preparation was by RACE. Sequencing was carried out with a NextSeq 500. During library preparation, unique molecular identifiers were attached to individual cDNA molecules so that TCRs could be counted quantitatively and reproducibly. Both TCR alpha and TCR beta chains were sequenced from each blood RNA sample. For the original study's pipeline: The median number of TCRs per sample was over 85,000, ranging from about 23,224 to 690,600. The Decombinator software suite was used to annotate the V, J and CDR3 of the TCR reads. Every sample was subsampled to the same number of TCRs (28,000) for the PS versus PT1 abundance plots. Expanded TCRs were defined as absent before sensitization and observed at least eight times at the 2-week time point. TCRdb applied fastp at Q25 and MiXCR to the public reads, then kept only in-frame beta chains. CDR3 protein sequences are deduplicated, and each keeps its most common genes and DNA. The V and J calls shown here were made by TCRdb, not taken from the authors' results. The table for this sample lists about 54,000 distinct CDR3 sequences; around 9.4% of them were counted only once. The top ten clones comprise over 1.5% of the sample.

The rearrangement joined TRBV6-6 to TRBJ2-5, with the D segment identity uncertain. Sequences were derived from whole blood, sampled in connection with sensitization to the hapten diphenylcyclopropenone (DPC). The clonotype was recovered from a woman between 50 and 59 years old with alopecia areata. Some clones in this sample may be carry-over from other donors' samples. The CDR3 reads as follows: CASSYSVRQETQYF. The base sequence is TGTGCCAGCAGTTACTCGGTTAGGCAGGAGACCCAGTACTTC.